This TCR beta chain is from a study of cytomegalovirus exposure and HLA in healthy donors. Study-wide context: Unique TCR beta sequences numbering approximately 120 million came from around 180 million T cells in an earlier analysis.

PCR employed 60 Vbeta and 13 Jbeta primers. The data were produced by immunoSEQ multiplex PCR, yet TCRdb's version contains in-frame clones alone and is incomplete. Of over 70,000 clones detected, 55% to 70% appear once; the ten largest clones hold roughly 21%. Trimming removed 3 bases from V and 7 bases from J; junction bases left unmatched: 11. The CDR3 runs 16 residues. The germline CDR1 and CDR2 sequences are KGHSH and LQKENI. This clone was picked up one time. The clonotype comes from a woman between 50 and 59 years old in good health and CMV-seropositive. The sample was PBMCs. The genes are TRBV18 and TRBJ2-1; 8 bases match TRBD2. The CDR3 nucleotides are TGTGCCAGCTCACCTAAACTAGCGGCAGGGAGGAATGAGCAGTTCTTC. The encoded protein is CASSPKLAAGRNEQFF.